These 29 T cell receptor beta chains share one sample of origin, sequenced in a study of PD-1 blockade in classical Hodgkin lymphoma. Described time point: cycle 4 day 1 (C4D1), after five to seven weeks of nivolumab. Every patient had relapsed following autologous stem cell transplantation, and cohorts differed in brentuximab vedotin exposure. Some clones are missing from TCRdb's copy, which holds only in-frame ones; the method was immunoSEQ multiplex PCR. The data hold 45,000 or so clones, with roughly 73% observed a single time. This specimen consisted of peripheral blood mononuclear cells (PBMCs), obtained before the fourth cycle of nivolumab. The receptors stem from a human donor with classical Hodgkin lymphoma.

The chain's CDR3 is CASRAGSSYNSPLHF. CDR3 DNA sequence: TGTGCCAGCAGGGCGGGTAGCTCCTATAATTCACCCCTCCACTTT. The gene calls are TRBV2 and TRBJ1-6; D gene unclear. V lost 6 bases to trimming and J lost 0 bases, with 9 bases between them. The CDR3 is made up of 15 amino acids. Germline V gene lookup returns CDR1 SNHLY and CDR2 FYNNEI.

The chain couples TRBV19 to TRBJ1-5; D uncertain. The CDR3 sequence is 16 residues long. Trimming took 3 bases from V and 2 from J, leaving 14 bases between them. The germline V gene encodes CDR1 LNHDA and CDR2 SQIVND (reference sequence). In nucleotides, the CDR3 is TGTGCCAGTAGTATTCCCCGCTCAAGGGGCAATCAGCCCCAGCATTTT. Protein sequence: CASSIPRSRGNQPQHF.

This chain joins TRBV5-1 and TRBJ2-1, with 7 bases fitting TRBD1. J was trimmed by 5 bases and V by 0 bases; bases with no gene match: 5. The CDR3 covers 15 residues. Germline loops: CDR1 SGHRS, CDR2 YFSETQ. CDR3 sequence reads: CASSLEGGADNEQFF. Here the CDR3 DNA reads TGCGCCAGCAGCTTGGAAGGGGGCGCGGACAATGAGCAGTTCTTC.

The chain joins TRBV4-3 to TRBJ1-6, with D hard to call. Germline CDR1 reads LGHNA; CDR2 reads YSLEER. The V gene lost 0 bases and the J gene lost 7 bases, with 7 bases spanning the gap. The CDR3 sequence is 14 residues long. CDR3 DNA sequence: TGCGCCAGCAGCCAAGAACCGTGGAATTCACCCCTCCACTTT. This codes for CASSQEPWNSPLHF.

The chain uses TRBV5-6 and TRBJ2-7; perhaps TRBD2 as D (7 bases). The CDR3 runs 14 residues. The V end lost 1 base, the J end lost 8 bases, and 16 bases lay between the germline ends. The germline V gene has CDR1 SGHDT and CDR2 YYEEEE. The CDR3 spells CASSLKKGGRQQYF. DNA for the CDR3: TGTGCCAGCAGCTTGAAAAAGGGGGGGAGGCAGCAGTACTTC.

In this sample, this clone turned up once. V is TRBV2 and J is TRBJ1-3; 9 nucleotides align to TRBD1. Germline V lookup: CDR1 SNHLY, CDR2 FYNNEI. The CDR3 is made up of 18 amino acids. With 4 bases clipped from V and 0 bases from J, the junction kept 10 bases outside the gene matches. The CDR3 sequence: CASSGITGTGFSGNTIYF. Here the CDR3 DNA reads TGTGCCAGCAGTGGAATCACCGGGACAGGGTTCTCTGGAAACACCATATATTTT. The full variable domain, its missing parts supplied by reference TRBV2 and TRBJ1-3, is EPEVTQTPSHQVTQMGQEVILRCVPISNHLYFYWYRQILGQKVEFLVSFYNNEISEKSEIFDDQFSVERPDGSNFTLKIRSTKLEDSAMYFCASSGITGTGFSGNTIYFGEGSWLTVV.

V usage is TRBV19 and J usage is TRBJ1-3, with 9 bases matching TRBD1. The germline gives CDR1 LNHDA, CDR2 SQIVND (reference sequence). The CDR3 contains 15 residues. Trimming cost V 7 bases and J 0 bases; bases outside gene matches: 4. The CDR3 DNA is TGTGCCAGTAATGACAGGGGGTCCTCTGGAAACACCATATATTTT. This sequence encodes CASNDRGSSGNTIYF.

This clone was picked up a small number of times. The chain joins TRBV18 to TRBJ1-1, with D perhaps TRBD1 (5 bases). CDR1 is KGHSH, CDR2 LQKENI, per germline. The CDR3 extends over 14 amino acids. The germline V and J ends were trimmed by 3 bases and 1 base, with 9 bases remaining between them. The CDR3 loop reads CASSPRQPNTEAFF. Written as DNA, the CDR3 is TGTGCCAGCTCACCGAGACAGCCGAACACTGAAGCTTTCTTT.

This chain joins TRBV6-6 and TRBJ2-7; 8 bases fit TRBD1. Germline assignment: CDR1 MNHNY and CDR2 SVGAGI (reference sequence). CDR3 length equals 15 residues. With 2 bases clipped from V and 3 bases from J, the junction kept 6 bases outside the gene matches. CDR3 region: CASSYDGTGFYEQYF. For the CDR3, the DNA is TGTGCCAGCAGTTACGATGGGACAGGCTTCTACGAGCAGTACTTC.

The chain uses TRBV7-9 and TRBJ2-7, with TRBD1 matching 9 bases. Germline-derived CDR1 and CDR2 are SEHNR and FQNEAQ (reference sequence). The CDR3 is 15 residues long. J was trimmed by 2 bases and V by 7 bases; bases with no gene match: 9. The CDR3 sequence: CASIPYGTGTYEQYF. In nucleotides, the CDR3 is TGTGCCAGCATCCCATATGGGACAGGGACCTACGAGCAGTACTTC. Full variable domain (missing parts from reference TRBV7-9 and TRBJ2-7): DTGVSQNPRHKITKRGQNVTFRCDPISEHNRLYWYRQTLGQGPEFLTYFQNEAQLEKSRLLSDRFSAERPKGSFSTLEIQRTEQGDSAMYLCASIPYGTGTYEQYFGPGTRLTVT.

This clone was observed a single time. This chain uses TRBV7-2 with TRBJ1-2; TRBD1 agrees at 7 bases. Germline loops: CDR1 SGHTA, CDR2 FQGNSA. The CDR3 extends over 18 amino acids. The ends lost 4 bases at V and 4 bases at J; junction bases unmatched: 18. Here the CDR3 DNA reads TGTGCCAGCAGCTCTACCCTAGACTCGACAGGGTCGGCCTATGGCTACACCTTC. This encodes CASSSTLDSTGSAYGYTF.

The CDR3 here is CASSLQDDYGYTF. The CDR3 nucleotides are TGTGCCAGCAGCTTACAGGACGACTATGGCTACACCTTC. The V and J genes are TRBV11-2 and TRBJ1-2; no clear D. The CDR3 covers 13 residues. V lost 2 bases and J lost 3, with 7 bases in between. CDR1 SGHAT and CDR2 FQNNGV come from the germline V gene.

This chain joins TRBV4-3 and TRBJ1-6; tentative D call: TRBD1 (6 bases). Germline values: CDR1 LGHNA, CDR2 YSLEER. This CDR3 has 14 residues. Between the trimmed V and J ends, which lost 0 bases and 7 bases, there was a span of 7 bases. In nucleotides, the CDR3 is TGCGCCAGCAGCCAAGAAGGGGGGAATTCACCCCTCCACTTT. Translated, it gives CASSQEGGNSPLHF.

V is TRBV7-2 and J is TRBJ1-1; the match to TRBD1 covers 7 bases. This CDR3 spans 15 amino acids. The germline V gene encodes CDR1 SGHTA and CDR2 FQGNSA. The V and J ends lost 3 bases and 3 bases, in that order; junction bases with no gene match: 7. CDR3 in DNA: TGTGCCAGCAGCTTCTCCGGGACAGCCTACACTGAAGCTTTCTTT. This encodes CASSFSGTAYTEAFF.

The chain is built from TRBV28 and TRBJ1-2; weak D call: TRBD1 (6 bases). The V end was cut by 7 bases, the J end by 5 bases, with 17 bases between. The CDR3 contains 14 residues. Germline V gives CDR1 MDHEN, CDR2 SYDVKM. CDR3: CASTLGQRGYGYTF. The CDR3, as DNA: TGTGCCAGCACCCTAGGACAGAGGGGTTATGGCTACACCTTC.

V usage is TRBV9 and J usage is TRBJ2-7; 8 bases map to TRBD1. V shed 4 bases and J 4 bases; nucleotides not matched to a gene: 7. Per germline, CDR1 SGDLS and CDR2 YYNGEE. CDR3 size: 14 residues. CDR3: CASSQTGDPYEQYF. In DNA form, the CDR3 reads TGTGCCAGCAGCCAGACAGGGGATCCATACGAGCAGTACTTC.

CDR3 protein: CASSPINTFHEQYF. CDR3 in DNA: TGTGCCAGCAGCCCTATCAACACCTTCCACGAGCAGTACTTC. The rearrangement uses TRBV7-9 and TRBJ2-7; D is uncertain. The germline V gene encodes CDR1 SEHNR and CDR2 FQNEAQ (reference sequence). V was clipped by 5 bases and J by 5 bases, with 16 bases between them. CDR3 length: 14 amino acids.

V is TRBV2 and J is TRBJ2-6, with no clear D. Germline CDR1 reads SNHLY; CDR2 reads FYNNEI. With 4 bases removed from V and 0 bases from J, the gap between germline ends came to 4 bases. The CDR3 is 14 amino acids. CDR3 protein: CASSGTSGANVLTF. CDR3 in DNA: TGTGCCAGCAGTGGGACCTCTGGGGCCAACGTCCTGACTTTC.

V usage is TRBV9 and J usage is TRBJ1-5; D unresolved. The germline V gene has CDR1 SGDLS and CDR2 YYNGEE. V was trimmed by 2 bases and J by 5 bases, leaving 11 bases between them. This CDR3 comprises 14 residues. The CDR3 DNA follows: TGTGCCAGCAGCGTGGCCTCTTCCTATCAGCCCCAGCATTTT. It codes for CASSVASSYQPQHF.

The chain has TRBV19 and TRBJ1-2; D not certain. Trimming pared 10 bases from V and 5 bases from J, leaving 11 bases between. Germline CDR1 is LNHDA and CDR2 is SQIVND (reference sequence). CDR3 length: 11 residues. CDR3 amino acids: CATNTRYGYTF. The CDR3 bases are TGTGCCACTAATACCCGATATGGCTACACCTTC.

Regarding this clone: This may stem from a read error, because a much larger clone lies one nucleotide away. The chain combines TRBV30 with TRBJ2-3; 7 bases match TRBD2. J lost 8 bases, V lost 0 bases, and 5 bases had no gene match. This CDR3 is built from 13 residues. Germline-derived CDR1 and CDR2 are GTSNPN and SVGIG (reference sequence). For the CDR3, the DNA is TGTGCCTGGAGTGTAGCAGGGAGGGGTACGCAGTATTTT. It codes for CAWSVAGRGTQYF.

The chain has TRBV5-5 and TRBJ1-3; D call uncertain. CDR1 and CDR2 (germline): SGHKS, YYEKEE (reference sequence). Trimming took 1 base from V and 6 from J, leaving 11 bases between them. The CDR3 has 14 amino acids. The CDR3 DNA is TGTGCCAGCAGCTTGTGGATGGACGCAAACACCATATATTTT. It encodes CASSLWMDANTIYF.

The chain combines TRBV27 with TRBJ1-5; D is undetermined. The CDR3 has 19 residues. V was pared by 3 bases and J by 0 bases, with 21 bases between. Germline CDR1 reads MNHEY; CDR2 reads SMNVEV (reference sequence). CDR3 region: CASSFRFGREPNSNQPQHF. CDR3 nucleotide sequence: TGTGCCAGCAGTTTTAGGTTCGGCCGAGAGCCTAATAGCAATCAGCCCCAGCATTTT.

The CDR3 here is CASSPMSGGDTQYF. In DNA form, the CDR3 reads TGTGCCAGCTCACCAATGAGCGGGGGCGATACGCAGTATTTT. The chain carries TRBV18 and TRBJ2-3, with TRBD2 identical over 8 bases. In germline, CDR1 is KGHSH, CDR2 LQKENI. Germline trimming cut 2 bases from V and 6 bases from J; bases unmatched to any gene: 4. This CDR3 comprises 14 residues.

This chain uses TRBV30 with TRBJ2-7; D may match TRBD1 or TRBD2 (5 bases each). Germline loops: CDR1 GTSNPN, CDR2 SVGIG (reference sequence). V was clipped by 3 bases and J by 0 bases, with 12 bases between them. This CDR3 has 14 amino acids. The CDR3 region is CAWRTPGSSYEQYF. CDR3 nucleotides: TGTGCCTGGAGGACCCCAGGGAGCTCCTACGAGCAGTACTTC.

The table lists this clone with a few counts. In DNA, the CDR3 is TGTGCCAGCAGCTTAAACGGACATGAAGCTTTCTTT. Translating it yields CASSLNGHEAFF. The V gene is TRBV7-9, the J gene TRBJ1-1; D is possibly TRBD1 (5 bases). Trimming stripped 2 bases from V and 7 bases from J, with 8 bases between. Germline V gene lookup returns CDR1 SEHNR and CDR2 FQNEAQ (reference sequence). The CDR3 covers 12 residues.

The gene calls are TRBV19 and TRBJ2-3; D possibly uses TRBD1 or TRBD2 (6 bases each). V was trimmed by 1 base and J by 6 bases, leaving 11 bases between them. The CDR3 length is 14 residues. From germline, CDR1 is LNHDA and CDR2 SQIVND (reference sequence). CDR3 amino acids: CASSIATGRDTQYF. DNA for the CDR3: TGTGCCAGTAGTATAGCTACAGGGAGGGATACGCAGTATTTT. The whole variable domain, filled in from reference TRBV19 and TRBJ2-3, reads DGGITQSPKYLFRKEGQNVTLSCEQNLNHDAMYWYRQDPGQGLRLIYYSQIVNDFQKGDIAEGYSVSREKKESFPLTVTSAQKNPTAFYLCASSIATGRDTQYFGPGTRLTVL.

In DNA form, the CDR3 reads TGTGCCATCAGTGAGCTCGAACACCCGAACACTGAAGCTTTCTTT. Translated, it gives CAISELEHPNTEAFF. The chain couples TRBV10-3 to TRBJ1-1; unclear D gene. There are 15 residues in the CDR3. Trimming removed 2 bases at V and 1 base at J, with 11 bases between. CDR1 is ENHRY and CDR2 is SYGVKD in the germline V gene.

This chain joins TRBV11-3 and TRBJ1-2; a possible D gene is TRBD1 (6 bases). V lost 0 bases, J lost 3 bases, and 14 bases lay in between. Germline loops: CDR1 SGHNT, CDR2 YENEEA. CDR3 length equals 16 residues. The CDR3 nucleotides are TGTGCCAGCAGCTTAGACAGGGGCGGGCCTTACTATGGCTACACCTTC. It translates to CASSLDRGGPYYGYTF.